A single sample is the source of the 7 T cell receptor beta chains below, sequenced in a study of blood T cell repertoires in COVID-19. Here immunoSEQ multiplex PCR was the method, and the copy in TCRdb shows in-frame clones only, minus some. The table has around 260,000 clones, around 87% seen once. The sample comprised peripheral blood. The receptors were sampled from a woman between 40 and 55 years old who had recovered from COVID-19.

The rearrangement links TRBV2 to TRBJ1-2, with unresolved D. Germline CDR1 SNHLY, CDR2 FYNNEI. The CDR3 runs 15 residues. V lost 1 base and J lost 4, with 13 bases in between. CDR3 in amino acids: CASSEVRQTLYGYTF. CDR3 DNA: TGTGCCAGCAGTGAAGTGAGGCAGACTCTCTATGGCTACACCTTC.

Only a few counts were recorded for this clone. The chain has TRBV4-1 and TRBJ1-5, with a possible D match to TRBD1 (6 bases). Germline CDR1 and CDR2: MGHRA and YSYEKL. The CDR3 totals 16 residues. V lost 2 bases, J lost 4 bases, and 15 bases lay in between. The DNA of the CDR3 is TGCGCCAGCAGCCAAAGGGCAAGGGGGGGAAATCAGCCCCAGCATTTT. This encodes CASSQRARGGNQPQHF.

This clone was found a few times. The chain recombines TRBV5-1 with TRBJ2-7; D might be TRBD1 (7 bases). With 0 bases removed from V and 3 bases from J, the gap between germline ends came to 16 bases. This CDR3 contains 16 residues. In germline, CDR1 is SGHRS, CDR2 YFSETQ. CDR3 amino acids: CASSLGGGTAYYEQYF. The CDR3 coding sequence is TGCGCCAGCAGCTTGGGAGGCGGGACAGCTTACTACGAGCAGTACTTC.

This rearrangement joins TRBV30 to TRBJ1-1, with TRBD1 as a possible D gene (6 bases). CDR3 size: 11 residues. Trimming took 3 bases from V and 9 from J, leaving 11 bases between them. Germline V gene data show CDR1 as GTSNPN and CDR2 as SVGIG (reference sequence). CDR3 DNA: TGTGCCTGGAGCACAGGGCTCCAAGCTTTCTTT. Its protein is CAWSTGLQAFF.

V is TRBV11-2 and J is TRBJ1-2; 9 nucleotides agree with TRBD1. CDR3 size: 15 residues. The ends lost 6 bases at V and 7 bases at J; junction bases unmatched: 12. From germline, CDR1 is SGHAT and CDR2 FQNNGV. The CDR3, as DNA: TGTGCCAGCAGTTCCCTTACAGGGGGCGAGGGTGGCTACACCTTC. Its protein product is CASSSLTGGEGGYTF.

The CDR3, as DNA: TGTGCCAGCATGGACAGAAACTATGGCTACACCTTC. Protein: CASMDRNYGYTF. The V and J genes are TRBV2 and TRBJ1-2, with D possibly TRBD1 on 6 matching bases. V dropped 7 bases and J dropped 2 bases, with 8 bases sitting between them. The CDR3 spans 12 residues. CDR1 is SNHLY, CDR2 FYNNEI, per germline. Supplemented by reference TRBV2 and TRBJ1-2, the full variable domain reads EPEVTQTPSHQVTQMGQEVILRCVPISNHLYFYWYRQILGQKVEFLVSFYNNEISEKSEIFDDQFSVERPDGSNFTLKIRSTKLEDSAMYFCASMDRNYGYTFGSGTRLTVV.

The rearrangement links TRBV7-2 to TRBJ2-7, with D perhaps TRBD2 (5 bases). The CDR3 is made up of 14 amino acids. Trimming stripped 2 bases from V and 6 bases from J, with 14 bases between. Germline CDR1 and CDR2: SGHTA and FQGNSA. The CDR3 region is CASSLSGRGIEQYF. DNA of the CDR3: TGTGCCAGCAGCTTATCCGGACGGGGTATCGAGCAGTACTTC.